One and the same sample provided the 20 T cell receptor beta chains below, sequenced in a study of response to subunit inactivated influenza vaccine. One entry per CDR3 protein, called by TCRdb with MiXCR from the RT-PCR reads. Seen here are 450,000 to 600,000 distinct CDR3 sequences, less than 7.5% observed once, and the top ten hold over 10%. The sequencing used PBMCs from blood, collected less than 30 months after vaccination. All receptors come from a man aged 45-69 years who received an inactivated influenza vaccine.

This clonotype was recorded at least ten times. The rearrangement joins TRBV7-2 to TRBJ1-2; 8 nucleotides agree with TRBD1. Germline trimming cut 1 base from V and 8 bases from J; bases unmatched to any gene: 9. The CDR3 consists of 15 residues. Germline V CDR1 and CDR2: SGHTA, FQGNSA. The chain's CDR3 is CASSLVVQGASGYTF. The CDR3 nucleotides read TGTGCCAGCAGCTTAGTGGTGCAGGGGGCTTCAGGCTACACCTTC. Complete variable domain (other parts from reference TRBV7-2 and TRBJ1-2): GAGVSQSPSNKVTEKGKDVELRCDPISGHTALYWYRQSLGQGLEFLIYFQGNSAPDKSGLPSDRFSAERTGGSVSTLTIQRTQQEDSAVYLCASSLVVQGASGYTFGSGTRLTVV.

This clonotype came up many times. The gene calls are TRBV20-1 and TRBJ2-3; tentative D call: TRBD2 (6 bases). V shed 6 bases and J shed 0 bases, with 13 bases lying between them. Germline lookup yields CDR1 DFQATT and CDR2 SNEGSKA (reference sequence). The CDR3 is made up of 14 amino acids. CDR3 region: CSALGGTSTDTQYF. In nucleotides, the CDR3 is TGCAGTGCCCTAGGAGGGACTAGCACAGATACGCAGTATTTT.

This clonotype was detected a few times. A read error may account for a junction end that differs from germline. CDR3 DNA: TGTGCTAGCAGCTTAGACAGGTGGGGTGAGCAGTTCTTC. Translating gives CASSLDRWGEQFF. The rearrangement joins TRBV7-7 to TRBJ2-1; D is possibly TRBD1 (6 bases). The CDR3 totals 13 residues. Per germline, CDR1 SSHAT and CDR2 FNYEAQ (reference sequence).

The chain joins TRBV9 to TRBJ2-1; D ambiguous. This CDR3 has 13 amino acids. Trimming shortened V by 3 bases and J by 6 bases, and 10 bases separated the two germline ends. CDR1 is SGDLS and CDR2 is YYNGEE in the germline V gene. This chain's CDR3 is CASSARRGNEQFF. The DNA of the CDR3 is TGTGCCAGCAGCGCCAGGCGTGGCAATGAGCAGTTCTTC. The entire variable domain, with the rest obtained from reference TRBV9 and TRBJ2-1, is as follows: DSGVTQTPKHLITATGQRVTLRCSPRSGDLSVYWYQQSLDQGLQFLIQYYNGEERAKGNILERFSAQQFPDLHSELNLSSLELGDSALYFCASSARRGNEQFFGPGTRLTVL.

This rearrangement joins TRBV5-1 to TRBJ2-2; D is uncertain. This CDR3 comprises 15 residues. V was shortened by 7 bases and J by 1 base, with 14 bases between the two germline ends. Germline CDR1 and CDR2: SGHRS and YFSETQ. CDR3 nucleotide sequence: TGCGCCAGCGGCCTTACAGTCAGGAACACCGGGGAGCTGTTTTTT. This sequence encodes CASGLTVRNTGELFF.

The CDR3 region is CASSQVWGETPYNEQFF. The CDR3, as DNA: TGCGCCAGCAGCCAGGTGTGGGGAGAGACTCCCTACAATGAGCAGTTCTTC. The genes are TRBV4-3 and TRBJ2-1; D might be TRBD2 (5 bases). This CDR3 is 17 amino acids long. V lost 3 bases and J 2 bases, leaving 17 bases between the germline ends. The germline CDR1 and CDR2 sequences are LGHNA and YSLEER.

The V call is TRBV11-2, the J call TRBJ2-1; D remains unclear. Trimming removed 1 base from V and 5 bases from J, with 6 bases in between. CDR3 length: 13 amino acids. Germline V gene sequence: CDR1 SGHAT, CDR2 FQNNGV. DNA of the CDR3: TGTGCCAGCAGCTTAGTCCGGGACAATGAGCAGTTCTTC. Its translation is CASSLVRDNEQFF.

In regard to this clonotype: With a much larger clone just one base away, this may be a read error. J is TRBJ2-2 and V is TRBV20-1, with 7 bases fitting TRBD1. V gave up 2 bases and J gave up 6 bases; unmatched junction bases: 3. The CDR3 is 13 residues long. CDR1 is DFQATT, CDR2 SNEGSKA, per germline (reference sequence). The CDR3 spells CSARQGDAGELFF. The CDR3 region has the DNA TGCAGTGCTAGACAGGGGGACGCCGGGGAGCTGTTTTTT.

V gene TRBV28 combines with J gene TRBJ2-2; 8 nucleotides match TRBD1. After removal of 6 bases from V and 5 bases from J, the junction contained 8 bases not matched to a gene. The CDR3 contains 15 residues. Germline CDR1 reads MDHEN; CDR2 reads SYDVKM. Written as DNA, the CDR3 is TGTGCCAGCAGCACCCCAGGGGGCCGGACCGGGGAGCTGTTTTTT. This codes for CASSTPGGRTGELFF.

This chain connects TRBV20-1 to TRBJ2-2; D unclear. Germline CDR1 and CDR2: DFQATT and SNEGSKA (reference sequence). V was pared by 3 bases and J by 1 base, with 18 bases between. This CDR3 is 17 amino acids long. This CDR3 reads CSASSTGLTGNTGELFF. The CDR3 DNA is TGCAGTGCTAGTTCTACGGGTTTAACGGGGAACACCGGGGAGCTGTTTTTT.

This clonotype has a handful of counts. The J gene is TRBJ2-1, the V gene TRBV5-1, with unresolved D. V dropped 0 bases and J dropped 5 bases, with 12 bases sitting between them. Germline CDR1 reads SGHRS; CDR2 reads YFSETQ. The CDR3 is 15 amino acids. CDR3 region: CASSLVASRDNEQFF. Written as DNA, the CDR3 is TGCGCCAGCAGCTTGGTGGCTAGTAGAGACAATGAGCAGTTCTTC.

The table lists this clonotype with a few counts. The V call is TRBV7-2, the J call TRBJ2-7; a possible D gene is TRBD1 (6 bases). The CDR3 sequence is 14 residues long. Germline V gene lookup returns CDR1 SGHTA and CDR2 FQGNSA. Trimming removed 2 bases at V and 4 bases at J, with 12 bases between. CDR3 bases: TGTGCCAGCAGCTTAACCGGGACAAATTACGAGCAGTACTTC. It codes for CASSLTGTNYEQYF.

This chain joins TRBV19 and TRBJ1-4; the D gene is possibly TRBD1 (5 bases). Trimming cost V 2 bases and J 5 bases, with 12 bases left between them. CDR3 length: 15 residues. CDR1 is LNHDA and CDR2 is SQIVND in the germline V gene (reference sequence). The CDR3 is CASSITGRVNEKLFF. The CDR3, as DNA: TGTGCCAGTAGTATAACGGGCAGGGTGAATGAAAAACTGTTTTTT.

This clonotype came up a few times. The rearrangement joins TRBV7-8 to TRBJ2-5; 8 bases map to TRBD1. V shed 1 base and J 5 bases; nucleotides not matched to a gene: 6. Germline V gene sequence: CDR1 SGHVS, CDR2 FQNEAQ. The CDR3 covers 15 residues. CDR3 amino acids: CASSLGGTGFETQYF. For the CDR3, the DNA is TGTGCCAGCAGCTTAGGGGGGACAGGCTTCGAGACCCAGTACTTC.

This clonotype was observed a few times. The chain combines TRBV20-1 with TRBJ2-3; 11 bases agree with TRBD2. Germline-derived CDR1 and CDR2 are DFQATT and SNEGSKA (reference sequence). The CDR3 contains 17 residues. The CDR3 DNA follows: TGCAGGCTAACCGGGCAGACTAGCGGGGTCGGCACAGATACGCAGTATTTT. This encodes CRLTGQTSGVGTDTQYF.

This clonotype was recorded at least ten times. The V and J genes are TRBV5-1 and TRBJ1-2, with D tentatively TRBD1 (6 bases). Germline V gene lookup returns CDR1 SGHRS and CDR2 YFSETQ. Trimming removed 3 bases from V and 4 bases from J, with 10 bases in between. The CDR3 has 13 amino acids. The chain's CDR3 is CASSSTGIYGYTF. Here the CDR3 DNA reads TGCGCCAGCAGCTCCACAGGGATCTATGGCTACACCTTC.

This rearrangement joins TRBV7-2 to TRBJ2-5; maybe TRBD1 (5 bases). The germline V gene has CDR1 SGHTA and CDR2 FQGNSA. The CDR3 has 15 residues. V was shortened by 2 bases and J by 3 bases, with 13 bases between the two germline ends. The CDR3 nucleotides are TGTGCCAGCAGCTTAAGGGGCCCCTGGAAAGAGACCCAGTACTTC. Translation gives CASSLRGPWKETQYF.

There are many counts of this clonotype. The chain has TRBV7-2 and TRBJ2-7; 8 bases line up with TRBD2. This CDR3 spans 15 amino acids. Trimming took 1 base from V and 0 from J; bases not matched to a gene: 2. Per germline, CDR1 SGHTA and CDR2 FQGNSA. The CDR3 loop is CASSLGGTSSYEQYF. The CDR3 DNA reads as TGTGCCAGCAGCTTAGGCGGGACTAGCTCCTACGAGCAGTACTTC.

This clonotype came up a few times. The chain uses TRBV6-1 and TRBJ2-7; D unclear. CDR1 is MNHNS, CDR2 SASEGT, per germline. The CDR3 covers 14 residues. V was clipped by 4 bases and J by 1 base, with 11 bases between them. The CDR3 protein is CASSGSWGSYEQYF. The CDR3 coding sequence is TGTGCCAGCAGTGGGTCGTGGGGTTCCTACGAGCAGTACTTC.

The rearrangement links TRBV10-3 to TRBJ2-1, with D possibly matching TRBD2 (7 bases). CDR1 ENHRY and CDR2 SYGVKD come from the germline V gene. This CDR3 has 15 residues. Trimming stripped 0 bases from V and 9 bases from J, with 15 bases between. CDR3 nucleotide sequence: TGTGCCATCAGTGAGTCGAACGCGGGGGCATCTGAGCAGTTCTTC. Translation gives CAISESNAGASEQFF.